Listed here are 18 T cell receptor beta chains from one sample, sequenced in a study of regulatory T cells in long-lasting Graves disease. Time point of the sample: newly diagnosed GD, antithyroid drugs for less than 3 months. RNA extracted from PBMCs served as the sequencing template. For TCR beta, libraries came from iRepertoire HTBI primers and Arm-PCR of CDR3 regions. TCRdb called the multiplex PCR reads again in MiXCR, with one record for every CDR3 protein. The sample has 200,000 to 250,000 distinct CDR3 sequences; roughly 18% are singletons. Sequences were derived from peripheral blood mononuclear cells (PBMCs), sampled at new diagnosis, from a patient treated with antithyroid drugs. The receptors here all came from a female donor with Graves disease.

This chain links TRBV27 with TRBJ2-3; weak D call: TRBD2 (7 bases). The CDR3 length is 15 residues. Germline V gives CDR1 MNHEY, CDR2 SMNVEV (reference sequence). V shed 2 bases and J shed 3 bases, with 12 bases lying between them. The CDR3 is CASSLKGGLTDTQYF. CDR3 DNA: TGTGCCAGCAGTTTAAAGGGGGGGTTAACAGATACGCAGTATTTT.

This chain connects TRBV7-2 to TRBJ2-7; no firm D call. The DNA matches TRBJ2-1 better at its end, which makes the J call doubtful. The germline gives CDR1 SGHTA, CDR2 FQGNSA. The CDR3 is made up of 14 amino acids. The CDR3 DNA reads as TGTGCCAGCAGCTTAGATTATGGTGGCAATGAGCAGTTCTTC. It specifies CASSLDYGGNEQFF.

This clonotype was seen ten or more times. The gene calls are TRBV20-1 and TRBJ1-4; tentative D call: TRBD1 (5 bases). Germline V CDR1 and CDR2: DFQATT, SNEGSKA (reference sequence). Trimming took off 1 base at V and 5 bases at J, with 11 bases between the two ends. This CDR3 has 14 residues. The DNA for the CDR3 is TGCAGTGCTAGAGCCGGGGGGACCAATGAAAAACTGTTTTTT. As protein: CSARAGGTNEKLFF.

This clonotype has a count of ten or more. The J gene is TRBJ2-2, the V gene TRBV7-2, with D possibly matching TRBD1 (6 bases). CDR3 size: 13 residues. V was trimmed by 7 bases and J by 6 bases, leaving 12 bases between them. In germline, CDR1 is SGHTA, CDR2 FQGNSA. The chain's CDR3 is CASTVQGPGELFF. CDR3 nucleotide sequence: TGTGCCAGCACCGTACAGGGACCCGGGGAGCTGTTTTTT.

This clonotype was observed at least ten times. V is TRBV7-6 and J is TRBJ1-1, with TRBD1 identical over 8 bases. The CDR3 covers 16 residues. Unmatched junction bases numbered 10, after V lost 3 bases and J lost 4 bases. Germline CDR1 SGHVS, CDR2 FNYEAQ. CDR3 amino acids: CASSFLGAGGGTEAFF. The DNA of the CDR3 is TGTGCCAGCAGCTTCTTAGGGGCAGGGGGCGGCACTGAAGCTTTCTTT.

This clonotype was seen ten or more times. The gene calls are TRBV7-2 and TRBJ1-3; D is undetermined. The CDR3 spans 14 residues. Germline CDR1 reads SGHTA; CDR2 reads FQGNSA. The V and J ends lost 5 bases and 2 bases respectively, with 10 bases between them. CDR3 sequence reads: CASSEARAGNTIYF. DNA of the CDR3: TGTGCCAGCAGCGAGGCGAGGGCTGGAAACACCATATATTTT.

This clonotype has a count of ten or more. The chain links TRBV7-9 to TRBJ2-5; no firm D call. Germline-derived CDR1 and CDR2 are SEHNR and FQNEAQ (reference sequence). This CDR3 is built from 14 residues. Trimming shortened V by 1 base and J by 2 bases, and 8 bases separated the two germline ends. CDR3 bases: TGTGCCAGCAGCTTAGACCGGATGCAAGAGACCCAGTACTTC. Translated: CASSLDRMQETQYF.

There are a few counts of this clonotype. The chain joins TRBV28 to TRBJ1-5; 9 bases map to TRBD1. The CDR3 contains 16 residues. With V trimmed by 0 bases and J by 4 bases, 4 bases remained unmatched. CDR1 MDHEN and CDR2 SYDVKM come from the germline V gene. The CDR3: CASSLWWTGANQPQHF. The CDR3, as DNA: TGTGCCAGCAGTTTATGGTGGACAGGGGCTAATCAGCCCCAGCATTTT. The full variable domain, in which reference TRBV28 and TRBJ1-5 provide the parts outside the CDR3, is DVKVTQSSRYLVKRTGEKVFLECVQDMDHENMFWYRQDPGLGLRLIYFSYDVKMKEKGDIPEGYSVSREKKERFSLILESASTNQTSMYLCASSLWWTGANQPQHFGDGTRLSIL.

This clonotype was found many times. This chain joins TRBV28 and TRBJ2-7; no clear D gene. Germline values: CDR1 MDHEN, CDR2 SYDVKM. The germline V and J ends were trimmed by 6 bases and 11 bases, with 20 bases remaining between them. The CDR3 contains 13 residues. The CDR3: CASSPFRALREYF. DNA for the CDR3: TGTGCCAGCAGCCCCTTCCGGGCCCTAAGGGAGTACTTC.

This clonotype has a handful of counts. V and J are TRBV30 and TRBJ2-7, with D perhaps TRBD1 (5 bases). Per germline, CDR1 GTSNPN and CDR2 SVGIG (reference sequence). The V gene lost 3 bases and the J gene lost 3 bases, with 9 bases spanning the gap. The CDR3 is 12 residues long. The CDR3 DNA reads as TGTGCCTGGAGAGGGGTGAGCTACGAGCAGTACTTC. Protein sequence: CAWRGVSYEQYF.

The chain has TRBV7-2 and TRBJ2-2, with unresolved D. Per germline, CDR1 SGHTA and CDR2 FQGNSA. Trimming took 4 bases from V and 1 from J, leaving 7 bases between them. This CDR3 has 14 amino acids. CDR3 sequence (DNA): TGTGCCAGCAGCTCAAGAGAGAACACCGGGGAGCTGTTTTTT. Encoded protein: CASSSRENTGELFF.

In its sample, this clonotype was seen many times. The rearrangement uses TRBV28 and TRBJ1-1, with 9 bases fitting TRBD1. V lost 3 bases, J lost 6 bases, and 11 bases stayed unmatched. CDR1 and CDR2 from the germline V gene are MDHEN and SYDVKM. The CDR3 consists of 16 residues. CDR3 protein: CASSFPKGTGRAEAFF. CDR3 nucleotides: TGTGCCAGCAGTTTTCCAAAAGGGACAGGGAGGGCTGAAGCTTTCTTT. Combining the CDR3 with reference TRBV28 and TRBJ1-1 gives the whole variable domain DVKVTQSSRYLVKRTGEKVFLECVQDMDHENMFWYRQDPGLGLRLIYFSYDVKMKEKGDIPEGYSVSREKKERFSLILESASTNQTSMYLCASSFPKGTGRAEAFFGQGTRLTVV.

Many counts were recorded for this clonotype. V is TRBV6-2 or TRBV6-3 and J is TRBJ2-7; 8 bases match TRBD1. V was clipped by 4 bases and J by 2 bases; unmatched bases: 7. Germline lookup yields CDR1 MNHEY and CDR2 SVGEGT. CDR3 length: 15 amino acids. The chain's CDR3 is CASSSPDRETYEQYF. In nucleotides, the CDR3 is TGTGCCAGCAGTTCGCCGGACAGGGAAACCTACGAGCAGTACTTC.

In its sample, this clonotype was seen many times. The V and J genes are TRBV10-2 and TRBJ2-5, with D tentatively TRBD1 (6 bases). The CDR3 extends over 14 amino acids. With 0 bases removed from V and 6 bases from J, the gap between germline ends came to 11 bases. Germline CDR1 and CDR2: WSHSY and SAAADI. The CDR3 here is CASSESTWGQTQYF. The CDR3 nucleotides read TGCGCCAGCAGTGAGTCGACTTGGGGGCAGACCCAGTACTTC.

This clonotype was seen many times. The chain has TRBV3-1 and TRBJ2-1, with 12 bases fitting TRBD2. The CDR3 covers 17 residues. Trimming cost V 4 bases and J 7 bases; bases outside gene matches: 11. Germline V gene sequence: CDR1 LGHDT, CDR2 YNNKEL (reference sequence). This CDR3 is CASSPRLAGDFRNEQFF. CDR3 nucleotides: TGTGCCAGCAGCCCGAGACTAGCGGGAGACTTTAGGAATGAGCAGTTCTTC.

This chain links TRBV10-2 with TRBJ1-1; 7 nucleotides align to TRBD1. CDR1 and CDR2 (germline): WSHSY, SAAADI. V trimming: 6 bases; J trimming: 4 bases; junction bases outside the gene matches: 5. The CDR3 is 13 amino acids. In nucleotides, the CDR3 is TGCGCCAGCAGGGACAGGCCCCCCACTGAAGCTTTCTTT. Translation: CASRDRPPTEAFF.

This clonotype was recorded at least ten times. The chain links TRBV20-1 to TRBJ2-7; D call uncertain. CDR3 length equals 13 residues. The V end lost 4 bases, the J end lost 3 bases, and 13 bases lay between the germline ends. The germline CDR1 and CDR2 sequences are DFQATT and SNEGSKA (reference sequence). Written as DNA, the CDR3 is TGCAGTGCTAAGGCTCCCCAAAACTACGAGCAGTACTTC. Translation: CSAKAPQNYEQYF.

The J gene is TRBJ2-1, the V gene TRBV28; possible D gene TRBD2, 5 bases. The CDR3 consists of 13 residues. The germline CDR1 and CDR2 sequences are MDHEN and SYDVKM. Between the trimmed V and J ends, which lost 5 bases and 8 bases, there was a span of 13 bases. The CDR3 loop is CASSQSKRDEQFF. In nucleotides, the CDR3 is TGTGCCAGCAGTCAGAGTAAGAGGGATGAGCAGTTCTTC.